A selection of T cell receptor beta chains follows, all from one sample in a study of shared clonotypes between healthy human individuals. Clones were sequenced by immunoSEQ multiplex PCR, and TCRdb holds only the in-frame ones, with some missing. The profile shows some 360,000 clones, roughly 80% of them singletons. The sequenced sample was memory CD4+ T cells sorted from blood. The receptors stem from a man younger than 45 in good health. CDR3s include the opening cysteine and the closing phenylalanine or tryptophan. Fields, in order: D gene, J gene, V gene, clone size, CDR3 protein, CDR3 DNA. The D gene is left open where the match is weak. Clone size is given for some rows only: seen once, a few or many times, or a class if the clone is expanded.

>TRBD2|TRBJ2-1|TRBV10-3|NA
CAISPTSGSSDEQFF
TGTGCCATCAGCCCGACTAGCGGGAGTAGCGATGAGCAGTTCTTC
>NA|TRBJ2-2|TRBV11-3|NA
CASSFPRANTGELFF
TGTGCCAGCAGCTTCCCCAGGGCGAACACCGGGGAGCTGTTTTTT
>NA|TRBJ2-1|TRBV14|once
CASSQDPSTLYNEQFF
TGTGCCAGCAGCCAAGACCCTAGCACCCTTTACAATGAGCAGTTCTTC
>NA|TRBJ1-1|TRBV5-5|few
CASSLFGNAEAFF
TGTGCCAGCAGCTTGTTCGGGAACGCTGAAGCTTTCTTT
>NA|TRBJ2-1|TRBV11-2|NA
CASSPDSYNEQFF
TGTGCCAGCAGCCCGGATTCCTACAATGAGCAGTTCTTC
>NA|TRBJ2-4|TRBV27|few
CASSLRNPRDGNIQYF
TGTGCCAGCAGTTTACGAAACCCCCGGGACGGAAACATTCAGTACTTC
>NA|TRBJ2-7|TRBV18|NA
CASSQGAGGREQYF
TGTGCCAGCTCCCAAGGAGCCGGTGGCCGCGAGCAGTACTTC
>TRBD2|TRBJ2-3|TRBV6-5|NA
CASSKLAGGDTQYF
TGTGCCAGCAGTAAACTAGCGGGAGGAGATACGCAGTATTTT
>NA|TRBJ1-1|TRBV27|NA
CASSLKRGDTEAFF
TGTGCCAGCAGTTTAAAGAGGGGGGACACTGAAGCTTTCTTT
>TRBD1|TRBJ2-7|TRBV2|NA
CASSSQGANYEQYF
TGTGCCAGCAGCTCACAGGGGGCCAACTACGAGCAGTACTTC
>NA|TRBJ2-3|TRBV9|NA
CASSAGSQGTDTQYF
TGTGCCAGCAGCGCAGGGTCCCAGGGCACAGATACGCAGTATTTT
>NA|TRBJ2-1|TRBV5-4|once
CASSLDQYNEQFF
TGTGCCAGCAGCTTGGACCAATACAATGAGCAGTTCTTC
>TRBD1|TRBJ2-2|TRBV28|NA
CATIQGTTKTGELFF
TGTGCCACGATACAGGGGACCACTAAAACCGGGGAGCTGTTTTTT
>NA|TRBJ2-7|TRBV18|NA
CASSYAGTYEQYF
TGTGCCAGCTCTTACGCCGGGACCTACGAGCAGTACTTC
>NA|TRBJ2-2|TRBV7-8|many
CASSPRGGANTGELFF
TGTGCCAGCAGCCCCAGGGGGGGAGCGAACACCGGGGAGCTGTTTTTT
>NA|TRBJ2-7|TRBV6-1|NA
CASSVLNEQYF
TGTGCCAGCAGTGTCTTGAACGAGCAGTACTTC
>NA|TRBJ2-1|TRBV19|NA
CASSLSSSYNEQFF
TGTGCCAGTAGTCTGAGTAGCTCCTACAATGAGCAGTTCTTC
>TRBD2|TRBJ2-3|TRBV5-6|NA
CASSVSSGHSTDTQYF
TGTGCCAGCAGCGTATCTAGCGGACATAGCACAGATACGCAGTATTTT
>TRBD2|TRBJ2-7|TRBV7-2|many
CASTRAGAYEQYF
TGTGCCAGCACCCGGGCGGGAGCCTACGAGCAGTACTTC
>TRBD2|TRBJ2-1|TRBV5-5|NA
CASSPRTSGREYNEQFF
TGTGCCAGCAGCCCAAGGACTAGCGGGAGAGAGTACAATGAGCAGTTCTTC
>NA|TRBJ2-5|TRBV28|NA
CASSLWQETQYF
TGTGCCAGCAGTTTATGGCAAGAGACCCAGTACTTC
>NA|TRBJ1-5|TRBV5-1|NA
CASSSGTGNQPQHF
TGCGCCAGCAGCTCAGGAACGGGGAATCAGCCCCAGCATTTT
>NA|TRBJ2-7|TRBV18|NA
CASSPNTRFSYEQYF
TGTGCCAGCTCACCAAATACAAGATTCTCCTACGAGCAGTACTTC
>NA|TRBJ2-3|TRBV7-9|NA
CASSPHLQGTDTQYF
TGTGCCAGCAGCCCCCACCTACAGGGCACAGATACGCAGTATTTT
>TRBD1|TRBJ2-1|TRBV10-3|few
CAIGGDRDINEQFF
TGTGCCATCGGGGGGGACAGGGATATTAATGAGCAGTTCTTC
>NA|TRBJ2-1|TRBV14|NA
CASSQEADSYNEQFF
TGTGCCAGCAGCCAAGAGGCGGACTCCTACAATGAGCAGTTCTTC
>NA|TRBJ2-4|TRBV5-4|NA
CASSLAGVAKNIQYF
TGTGCCAGCAGCTTGGCCGGCGTAGCCAAAAACATTCAGTACTTC